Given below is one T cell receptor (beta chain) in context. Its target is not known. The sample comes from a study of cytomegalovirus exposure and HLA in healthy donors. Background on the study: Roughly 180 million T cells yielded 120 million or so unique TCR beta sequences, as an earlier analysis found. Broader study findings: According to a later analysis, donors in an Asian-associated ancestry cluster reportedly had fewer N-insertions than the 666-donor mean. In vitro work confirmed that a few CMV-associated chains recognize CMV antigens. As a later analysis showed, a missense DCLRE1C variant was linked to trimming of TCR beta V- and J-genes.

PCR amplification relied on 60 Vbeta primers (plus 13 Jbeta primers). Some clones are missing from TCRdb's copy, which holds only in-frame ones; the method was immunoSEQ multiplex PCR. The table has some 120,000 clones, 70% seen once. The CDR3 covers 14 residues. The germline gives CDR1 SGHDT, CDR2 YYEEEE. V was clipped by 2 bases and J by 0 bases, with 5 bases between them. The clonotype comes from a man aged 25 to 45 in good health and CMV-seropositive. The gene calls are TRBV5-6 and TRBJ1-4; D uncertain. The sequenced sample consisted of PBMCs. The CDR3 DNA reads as TGTGCCAGCAGCTTCCATGCAACTAATGAAAAACTGTTTTTT. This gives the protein CASSFHATNEKLFF.